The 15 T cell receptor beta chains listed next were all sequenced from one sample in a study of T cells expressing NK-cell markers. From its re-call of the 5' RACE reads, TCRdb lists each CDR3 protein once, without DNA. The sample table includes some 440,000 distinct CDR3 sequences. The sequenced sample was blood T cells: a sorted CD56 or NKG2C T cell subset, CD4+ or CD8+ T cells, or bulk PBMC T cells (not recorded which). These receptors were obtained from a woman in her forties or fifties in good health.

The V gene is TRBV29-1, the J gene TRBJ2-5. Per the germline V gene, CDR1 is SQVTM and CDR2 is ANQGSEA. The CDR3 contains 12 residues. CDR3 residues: CSGRILGETQYF. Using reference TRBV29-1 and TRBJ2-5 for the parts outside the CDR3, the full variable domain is SAVISQKPSRDICQRGTSLTIQCQVDSQVTMMFWYRQQPGQSLTLIATANQGSEATYESGFVIDKFPISRPNLTFSTLTVSNMSPEDSSIYLCSGRILGETQYFGPGTRLLVL.

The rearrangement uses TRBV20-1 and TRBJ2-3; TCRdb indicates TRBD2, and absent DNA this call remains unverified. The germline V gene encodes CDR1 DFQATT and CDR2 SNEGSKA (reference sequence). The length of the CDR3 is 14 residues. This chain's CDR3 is CSAVGTSGSNTQYF.

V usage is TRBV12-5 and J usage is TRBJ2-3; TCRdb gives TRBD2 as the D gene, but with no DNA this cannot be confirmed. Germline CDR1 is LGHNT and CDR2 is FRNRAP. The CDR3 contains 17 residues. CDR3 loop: CASGLGTSGSPTDTQYF.

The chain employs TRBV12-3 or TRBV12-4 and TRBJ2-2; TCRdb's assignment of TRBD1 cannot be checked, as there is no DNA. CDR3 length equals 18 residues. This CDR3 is CASSFKHPTGVNAGELFF.

The CDR3 sequence: CASQLAGGPTDTQYF. The V and J genes are TRBV25-1 and TRBJ2-3; TCRdb's D gene call, TRBD2, goes unchecked for lack of DNA. Germline CDR1 is MGHDK and CDR2 is SYGVNS. The CDR3 has 15 amino acids.

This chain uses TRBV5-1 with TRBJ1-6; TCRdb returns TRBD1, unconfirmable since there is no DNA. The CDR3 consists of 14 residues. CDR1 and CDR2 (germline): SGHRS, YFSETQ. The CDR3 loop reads CASRLDREDSPLHF.

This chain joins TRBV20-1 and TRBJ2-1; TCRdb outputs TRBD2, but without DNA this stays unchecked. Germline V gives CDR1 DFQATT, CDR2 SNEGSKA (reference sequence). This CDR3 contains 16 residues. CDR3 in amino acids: CSARNVRGRAGYEQFF.

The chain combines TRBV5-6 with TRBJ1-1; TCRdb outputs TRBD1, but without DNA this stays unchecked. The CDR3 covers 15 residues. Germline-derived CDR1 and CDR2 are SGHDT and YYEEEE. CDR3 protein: CASSLNSQAGTEAFF.

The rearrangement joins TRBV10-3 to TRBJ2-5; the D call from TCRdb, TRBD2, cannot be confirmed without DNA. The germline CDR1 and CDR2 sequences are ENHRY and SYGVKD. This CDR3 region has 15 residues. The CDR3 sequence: CAISAPGTSGETQYF.

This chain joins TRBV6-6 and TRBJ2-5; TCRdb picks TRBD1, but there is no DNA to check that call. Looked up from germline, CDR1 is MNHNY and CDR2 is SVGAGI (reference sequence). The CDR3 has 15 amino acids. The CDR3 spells CASSYFGRGQETQYF.

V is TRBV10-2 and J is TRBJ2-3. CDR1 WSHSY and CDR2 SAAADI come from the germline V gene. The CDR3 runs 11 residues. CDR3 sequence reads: CASSELNTQYF.

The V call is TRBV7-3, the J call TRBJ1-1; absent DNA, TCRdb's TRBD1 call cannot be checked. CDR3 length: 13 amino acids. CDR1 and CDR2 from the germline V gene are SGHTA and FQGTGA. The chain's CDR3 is CASSVHMNTEAFF.

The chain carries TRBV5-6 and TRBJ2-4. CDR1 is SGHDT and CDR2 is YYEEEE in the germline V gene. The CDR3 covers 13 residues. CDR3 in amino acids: CASSQGAKNIQYF.

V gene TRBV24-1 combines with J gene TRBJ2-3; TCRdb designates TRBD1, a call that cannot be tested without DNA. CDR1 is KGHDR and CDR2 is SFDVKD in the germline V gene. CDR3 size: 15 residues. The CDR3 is CATSSTGTVSDTQYF.

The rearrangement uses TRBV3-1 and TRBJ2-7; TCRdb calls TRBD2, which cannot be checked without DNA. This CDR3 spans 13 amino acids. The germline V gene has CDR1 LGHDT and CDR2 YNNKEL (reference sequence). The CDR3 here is CASSTGLAYEQYF.